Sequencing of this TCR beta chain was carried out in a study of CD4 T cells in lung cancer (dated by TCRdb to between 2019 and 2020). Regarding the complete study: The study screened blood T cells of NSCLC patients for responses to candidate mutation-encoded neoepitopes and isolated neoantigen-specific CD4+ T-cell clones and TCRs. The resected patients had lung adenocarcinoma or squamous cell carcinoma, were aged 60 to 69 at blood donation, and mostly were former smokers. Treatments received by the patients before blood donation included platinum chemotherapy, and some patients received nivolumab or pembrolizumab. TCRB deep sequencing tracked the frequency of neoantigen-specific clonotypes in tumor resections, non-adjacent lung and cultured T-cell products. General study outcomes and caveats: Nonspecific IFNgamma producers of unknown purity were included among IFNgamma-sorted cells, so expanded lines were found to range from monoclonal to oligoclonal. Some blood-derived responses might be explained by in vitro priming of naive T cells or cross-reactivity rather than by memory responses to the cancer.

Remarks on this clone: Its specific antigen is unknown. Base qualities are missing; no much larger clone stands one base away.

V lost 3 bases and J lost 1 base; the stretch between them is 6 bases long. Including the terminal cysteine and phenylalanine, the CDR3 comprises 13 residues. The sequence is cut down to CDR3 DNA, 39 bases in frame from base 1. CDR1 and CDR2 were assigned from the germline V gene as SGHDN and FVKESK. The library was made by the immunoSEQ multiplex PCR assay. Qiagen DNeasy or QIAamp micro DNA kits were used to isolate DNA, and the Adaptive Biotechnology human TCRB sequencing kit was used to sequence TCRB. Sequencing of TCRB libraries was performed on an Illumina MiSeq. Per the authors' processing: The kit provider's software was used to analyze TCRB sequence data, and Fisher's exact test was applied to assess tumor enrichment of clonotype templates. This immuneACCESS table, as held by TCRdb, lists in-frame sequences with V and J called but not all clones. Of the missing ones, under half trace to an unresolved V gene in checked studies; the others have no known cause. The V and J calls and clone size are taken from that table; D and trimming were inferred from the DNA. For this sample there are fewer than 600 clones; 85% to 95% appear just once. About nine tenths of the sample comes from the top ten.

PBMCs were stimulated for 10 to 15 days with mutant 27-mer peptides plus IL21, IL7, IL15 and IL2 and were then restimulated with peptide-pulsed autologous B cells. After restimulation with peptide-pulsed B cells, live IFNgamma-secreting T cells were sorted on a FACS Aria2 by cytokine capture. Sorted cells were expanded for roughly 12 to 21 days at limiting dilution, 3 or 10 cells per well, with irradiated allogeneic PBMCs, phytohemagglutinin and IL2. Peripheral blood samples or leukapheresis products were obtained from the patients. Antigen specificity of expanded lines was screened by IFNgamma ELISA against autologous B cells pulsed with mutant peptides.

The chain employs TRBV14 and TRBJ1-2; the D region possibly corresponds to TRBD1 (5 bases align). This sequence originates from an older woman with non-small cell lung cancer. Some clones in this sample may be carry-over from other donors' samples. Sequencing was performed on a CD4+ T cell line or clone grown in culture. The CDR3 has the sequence CASSQGLNYGYTF. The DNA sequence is TGTGCCAGCAGCCAGGGGCTTAACTATGGCTACACCTTC. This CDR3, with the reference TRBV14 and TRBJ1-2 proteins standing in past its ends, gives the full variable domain EAGVTQFPSHSVIEKGQTVTLRCDPISGHDNLYWYRRVMGKEIKFLLHFVKESKQDESGMPNNRFLAERTGGTYSTLKVQPAELEDSGVYFCASSQGLNYGYTFGSGTRLTVV.